This T cell receptor (beta chain) was obtained from a study of CD8+ T cells in alopecia areata. RNA extraction and reverse transcription yielded cDNA as sequencing template. Produced via immunoSEQ multiplex PCR; TCRdb's table is partial and in-frame only. The sample has about 160,000 clones; 55% to 75% are singletons. Sample treatment: oral pan-JAK inhibitor, 5-10 mg twice daily. The CDR3 length is 14 residues. Trimming took 5 bases from V and 2 from J; bases not matched to a gene: 3. Germline CDR1 is ENHRY and CDR2 is SYGVKD. V is TRBV10-3 and J is TRBJ2-7; the match to TRBD2 covers 10 bases. The clonotype originates from a human donor with alopecia areata. The specimen comprised CD4+ T cells sorted from blood, sampled at week 4, from a patient treated with tofacitinib. CDR3 bases: TGTGCCATCAGTACGGGACTAGCGACCTACGAGCAGTACTTC. Translated, it gives CAISTGLATYEQYF.